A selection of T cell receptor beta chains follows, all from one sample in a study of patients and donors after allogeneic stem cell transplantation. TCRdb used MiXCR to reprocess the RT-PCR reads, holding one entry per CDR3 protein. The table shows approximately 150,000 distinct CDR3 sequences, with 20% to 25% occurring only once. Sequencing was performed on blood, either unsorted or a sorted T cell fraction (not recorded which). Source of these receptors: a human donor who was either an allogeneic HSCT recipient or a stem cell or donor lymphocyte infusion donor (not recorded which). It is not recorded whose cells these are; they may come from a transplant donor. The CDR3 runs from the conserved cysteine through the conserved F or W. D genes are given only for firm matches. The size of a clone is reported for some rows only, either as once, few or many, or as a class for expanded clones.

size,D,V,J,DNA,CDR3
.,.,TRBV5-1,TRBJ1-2,TGCGCCAGCAGCCCAGGACGGACGGAGGGCTACACCTTC,CASSPGRTEGYTF
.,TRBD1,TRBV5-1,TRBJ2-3,TGCGCCAGCAGCTTTGGACAGGGGAGTGGAAGGGTGTGGGATACGCAGTATTTT,CASSFGQGSGRVWDTQYF
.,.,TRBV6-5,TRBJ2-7,TGTGCCAGCTGGGACACCTTCTCCTACGAGCAGTACTTC,CASWDTFSYEQYF
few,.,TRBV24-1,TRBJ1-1,TGTGCCACCAGTGACCGATCCACAGGGTCTCCTGAAGCTTTCTTT,CATSDRSTGSPEAFF
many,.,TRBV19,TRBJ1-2,TGTGCCAGTAGTAGCCCCAGGGGAACTAACTATGGCTACACCTTC,CASSSPRGTNYGYTF
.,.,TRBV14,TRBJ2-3,TGTGCCAGCAGCCGATTCGGCCTAGCGAGCACAGATACGCAGTATTTT,CASSRFGLASTDTQYF
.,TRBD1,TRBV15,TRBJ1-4,TGTGCCACCAGCAGGCTACAGGGGTTGAGTGAAAAACTGTTTTTT,CATSRLQGLSEKLFF
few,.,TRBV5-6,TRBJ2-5,TGTGCCAGCAGCCAAGCCTTCTCGGGGAAGACCCAGTACTTC,CASSQAFSGKTQYF
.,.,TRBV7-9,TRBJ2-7,TGTGCCAGCAGCCCAACAGGGCTCGAGCAGTACTTC,CASSPTGLEQYF
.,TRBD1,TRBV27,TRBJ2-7,TGTGCCAGCAGTCCGCTCTCGGACAGGGCCTACGAGCAGTACTTC,CASSPLSDRAYEQYF
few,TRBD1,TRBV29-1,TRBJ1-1,TGCAGCGTTGAAGCTGCTTGGGACAGAAATACTGAAGCTTTCTTT,CSVEAAWDRNTEAFF
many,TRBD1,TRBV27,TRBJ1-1,TGTGCCAGCAGTGGATACTGGACAGGGGAGGGCACTGAAGCTTTCTTT,CASSGYWTGEGTEAFF
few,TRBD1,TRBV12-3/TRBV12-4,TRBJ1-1,TGTGCCAGCAGTCCCCAGACAGGGAAGAACACTGAAGCTTTCTTT,CASSPQTGKNTEAFF
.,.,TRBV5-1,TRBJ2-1,TGCGCCAGCAGCTGGGACCCCCGCTACAATGAGCAGTTCTTC,CASSWDPRYNEQFF
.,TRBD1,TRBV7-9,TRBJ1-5,TGTGCCAGCAGTTTAACAGGGGCTTCGGATCAGCCCCAGCATTTT,CASSLTGASDQPQHF
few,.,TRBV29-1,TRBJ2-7,TGCAGCGTTGGGACGAGGAAGGAGCAGTACTTC,CSVGTRKEQYF
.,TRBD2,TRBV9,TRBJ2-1,TGTGCCAGCAGCATAGGACTAGCTAAAAGATACAATGAGCAGTTCTTC,CASSIGLAKRYNEQFF
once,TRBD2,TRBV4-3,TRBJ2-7,TGCGCCAGCAGCCAAGATACCCTAGCGGGAGTTGGGACCTACGAGCAGTACTTC,CASSQDTLAGVGTYEQYF
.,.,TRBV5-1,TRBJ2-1,TGCGCCAGCAACCTCCGTGACGATATGATTAATGAGCAGTTCTTC,CASNLRDDMINEQFF
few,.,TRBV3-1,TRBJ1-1,TGTGCCAGCAGCCAAGAAGTGGGGGTCACTGAAGCTTTCTTT,CASSQEVGVTEAFF
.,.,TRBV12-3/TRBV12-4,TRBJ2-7,TGTGCCAGCAGCCCATCAACCTACGAGCAGTACTTC,CASSPSTYEQYF
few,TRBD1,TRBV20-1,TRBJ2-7,TGCAGTGCTAGAAGGACAGGTAAAAGAGACGAGCAGTACTTC,CSARRTGKRDEQYF
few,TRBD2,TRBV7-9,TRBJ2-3,TGTGCCAGCACTGAGGCGGGGGGTCCAGATACGCAGTATTTT,CASTEAGGPDTQYF
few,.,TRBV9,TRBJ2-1,TGTGCCAGCAGCGTAGTTGGGTACTCCTACAATGAGCAGTTCTTC,CASSVVGYSYNEQFF
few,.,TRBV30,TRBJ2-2,TGTGCCTGGAGTGTACTAGCTAGTTACACCGGGGAGCTGTTTTTT,CAWSVLASYTGELFF
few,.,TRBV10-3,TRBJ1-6,TGTGCCATCAGTGAGTCGTCAGGAGGGGATAATTCACCCCTCCACTTT,CAISESSGGDNSPLHF
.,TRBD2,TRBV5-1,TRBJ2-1,TGCGCCAGCAGCTTGGTTCGGGCACTAGCGGGAGGTTCCAATGAGCAGTTCTTC,CASSLVRALAGGSNEQFF
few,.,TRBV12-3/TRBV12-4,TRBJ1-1,TGTGCCAGCAGCCCCGTAGGAGGGGACACTGAAGCTTTCTTT,CASSPVGGDTEAFF
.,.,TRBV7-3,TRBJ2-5,TGTGCCAGCAGCTTAAACGGCGCGATACAAGAGACCCAGTACTTC,CASSLNGAIQETQYF
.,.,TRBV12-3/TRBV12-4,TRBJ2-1,TGTGCCAGCAGTTTAGTAGGCTCCTACAATGAGCAGTTCTTC,CASSLVGSYNEQFF
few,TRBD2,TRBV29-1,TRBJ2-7,TGCAGCGTTGAATTAGCGGGGGCTCTATACGAGCAGTACTTC,CSVELAGALYEQYF
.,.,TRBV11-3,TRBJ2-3,TGTGCCAGCAGCTTACCGGCGGTCATCACAGATACGCAGTATTTT,CASSLPAVITDTQYF
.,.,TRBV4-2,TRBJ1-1,TGTGCCAGCAGCCCTACAGTCGGGGCGCCGGGCACTGAAGCTTTCTTT,CASSPTVGAPGTEAFF
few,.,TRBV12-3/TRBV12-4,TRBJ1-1,TGTGCCAGCAGTTTAGAGTGGGGGTTGGAAGCTTTCTTT,CASSLEWGLEAFF
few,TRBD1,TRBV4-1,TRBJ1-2,TGCGCCAGCAGCCAACGAGGACAGGGTTATGGCTACACCTTC,CASSQRGQGYGYTF
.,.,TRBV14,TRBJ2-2,TGTGCCAGCAGCCCCCCCTGGGGAGGATTCTCCGGGGAGCTGTTTTTT,CASSPPWGGFSGELFF
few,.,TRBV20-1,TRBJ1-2,TGCAGTGCTAGAGGCGGCGGAGGACCTTATGGCTACACCTTC,CSARGGGGPYGYTF
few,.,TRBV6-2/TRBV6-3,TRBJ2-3,TGTGCCAGCAGTTACGGTCTAGCAGGAAGCACAGATACGCAGTATTTT,CASSYGLAGSTDTQYF
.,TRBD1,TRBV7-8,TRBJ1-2,TGTGCCAGCAGCTCGAGGACAGGGTCCAACTATGGCTACACCTTC,CASSSRTGSNYGYTF
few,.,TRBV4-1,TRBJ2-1,TGCGCCAGCAGCCAAGATCATACGGTGAGCTCCTACAATGAGCAGTTCTTC,CASSQDHTVSSYNEQFF
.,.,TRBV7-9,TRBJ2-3,TGTGCCAGCAGCGATCTCAGAGATACGCAGTATTTT,CASSDLRDTQYF
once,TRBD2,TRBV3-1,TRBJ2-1,TGTGCCAGCAGCGCCCGACTAGCGGGGGGGCTGGGTAATGAGCAGTTCTTC,CASSARLAGGLGNEQFF
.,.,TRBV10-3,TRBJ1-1,TGTGCCATCAGTGATATTACAGGGACCACTGAAGCTTTCTTT,CAISDITGTTEAFF
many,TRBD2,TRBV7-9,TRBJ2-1,TGTGCCAGCAGTCCTAGCGGGAGCCGATACAATGAGCAGTTCTTC,CASSPSGSRYNEQFF
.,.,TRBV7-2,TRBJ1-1,TGTGCCAGCAAACGGGAAAGAATTGACACTGAAGCTTTCTTT,CASKRERIDTEAFF
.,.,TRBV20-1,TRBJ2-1,TGCAGTGCTAGAGATCATGAGCAGTTCTTC,CSARDHEQFF
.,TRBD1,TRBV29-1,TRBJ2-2,TGCAGCGGACAGGGGGGCACCGGGGAGCTGTTTTTT,CSGQGGTGELFF
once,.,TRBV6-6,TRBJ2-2,TGTGCCAGCAGTTCCTACCGGGACCCCCTTGGGACCGGGGAGCTGTTTTTT,CASSSYRDPLGTGELFF
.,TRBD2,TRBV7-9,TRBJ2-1,TGTGCCAGCAGTAACGGGACTAGCGGGTGGAATGAGCAGTTCTTC,CASSNGTSGWNEQFF
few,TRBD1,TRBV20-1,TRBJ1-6,TGCAGTGCTAGAGGGGGGGACAGGGTAGAAAATTCACCCCTCCACTTT,CSARGGDRVENSPLHF
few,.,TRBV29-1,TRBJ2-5,TGCAGCGTTGAATGGGGGCAGAAATCGGGACAGTACTTC,CSVEWGQKSGQYF